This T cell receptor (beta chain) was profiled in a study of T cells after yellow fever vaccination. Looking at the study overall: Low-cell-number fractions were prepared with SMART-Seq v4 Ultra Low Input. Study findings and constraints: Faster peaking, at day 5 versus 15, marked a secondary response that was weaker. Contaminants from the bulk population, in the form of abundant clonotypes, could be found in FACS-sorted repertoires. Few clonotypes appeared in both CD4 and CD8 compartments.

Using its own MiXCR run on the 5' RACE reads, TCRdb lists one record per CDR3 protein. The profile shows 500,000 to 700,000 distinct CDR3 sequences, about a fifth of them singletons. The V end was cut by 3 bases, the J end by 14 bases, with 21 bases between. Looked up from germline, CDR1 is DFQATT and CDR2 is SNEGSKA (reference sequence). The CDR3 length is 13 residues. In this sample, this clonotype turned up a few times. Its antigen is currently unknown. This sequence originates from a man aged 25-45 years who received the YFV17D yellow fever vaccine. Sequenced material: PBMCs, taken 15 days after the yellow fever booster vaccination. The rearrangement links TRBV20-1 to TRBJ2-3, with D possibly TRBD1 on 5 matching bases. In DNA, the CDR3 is TGCAGTGCTAGTTCTAGTCGTGACAGTTTTTGGTATTTT. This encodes CSASSSRDSFWYF.